This TCR beta chain was identified in a study of T cell responses to AZD1222 COVID-19 vaccine. Study-level points and caveats: Seropositive at baseline were only a handful of AZD1222 recipients.

As for this clone: Its antigen is unidentified.

V lost 7 bases and J lost 2, with 15 bases in between. This CDR3 comprises 15 residues. Germline lookup yields CDR1 MDHEN and CDR2 SYDVKM. Using immunoSEQ multiplex PCR, the repertoire was profiled, and TCRdb retains in-frame clones only, with some absent. The sample holds approximately 170,000 clones, approximately 90% seen once. The TCR comes from an adult in good health. The rearrangement uses TRBV28 and TRBJ1-5; possibly TRBD1 for D (5 bases). Sequencing was performed on peripheral blood, taken on day 0 of AZD1222 vaccination. CDR3 loop: CASTRNRGGNQPQHF. The CDR3 DNA follows: TGTGCCAGCACCCGCAACCGAGGGGGCAATCAGCCCCAGCATTTT.